The clone carrying this T cell receptor beta chain was picked up one time. Its target is not known. The data are from a study of cytomegalovirus exposure and HLA in healthy donors. About the study: The platform used for the 110 or so validation repertoires matched that of the approximately 620 first-cohort repertoires, a later analysis reported.

TCRdb's copy holds only in-frame clones and misses some; the assay was immunoSEQ multiplex PCR. The table lists under 95,000 clones, approximately 90% of them singletons. Notes on the study in general: Subsequent analysis of the roughly 120 validation repertoires found a tendency for first-cohort TCR clusters to co-occur. Most TCR sequences were uncommon, yet certain public TCRs appeared in many donors.

The CDR3 is 14 amino acids. Losses at the gene ends were 3 bases for V and 6 bases for J; bases not matched to a gene: 5. Germline CDR1 and CDR2: SGDLS and YYNGEE. This sequence originates from a man younger than 45 in good health and CMV-seronegative. The rearrangement links TRBV9 to TRBJ1-3, with 8 bases identical to TRBD1. The source material was PBMCs. The DNA for the CDR3 is TGTGCCAGCAGCGACACGACAGGGGAAAACACCATATATTTT. Translation gives CASSDTTGENTIYF.